This TCR beta chain is from a study of T cells in Graves' hyperthyroidism and ophthalmopathy (dated by TCRdb to the late 2010s). The study in broad terms: Peripheral blood samples were taken at initial diagnosis, before any treatment was given. To identify TCR V-J signatures that set the groups apart, the researchers used a discovery cohort of 100 patients, made up of under 45 with Graves' ophthalmopathy and some 55 with stable Graves' hyperthyroidism. Prospective prediction of ophthalmopathy was tested in an independent validation cohort consisting of roughly 20 hyperthyroidism patients and approximately 16 patients who later progressed to ophthalmopathy. The approximately 100 discovery patients were divided at random into training and test sets in a 7:3 ratio. The study also compared thyroid tissue and blood T-cell repertoires from more than 5 Graves' hyperthyroidism patients. After sampling, hyperthyroidism patients received methimazole starting at 30 mg daily, and ophthalmopathy patients received high-dose intravenous methylprednisolone. The paper reports TCR Vbeta CDR3 sequencing of over 130 peripheral blood samples: approximately 41 ophthalmopathy, under 80 hyperthyroidism and approximately 17 progressor patients.

This clonotype was picked up many times. Its antigen has not been determined. No per-base quality is available; no much larger clone lies one base away. TCR beta CDR3 regions were amplified from RNA transcripts. A first-round RT-PCR of the TCR CDR3 used the HTBI primer set with the Qiagen OneStep RT-PCR kit. A second multiplex PCR round built the libraries, followed by size selection and purification. Paired-end sequencing of the libraries was performed with 100 bp reads on an Illumina HiSeq2000. Per the source publication's procedure: SOAPnuke was used to process the raw data, throwing out any read that contained adapters or uncalled bases, had a mean Phred below 15, or lacked an exact constant-primer or identifier match. High-quality paired reads were merged using COPE v1.2.5, and each unique nucleotide sequence was defined as a clonotype. Clonotypes were aligned to IMGT TRBV, TRBD and TRBJ reference segments using MiTCR v1.1. Only V-J combinations with frequency above 0.0001, covering about 99% of repertoires, were analysed. The TCS score was defined as F50 (clonal expansion) divided by E x V (chaos), with BLOSUM62-based TCRdist calculated between CDR3 peptides within each V-J. Welch's t-statistics and random forest reduced roughly 540 V-J features to 13, which were used in a naive Bayes classifier (R e1071). TCRdb redid the processing of the public reads, applying fastp at Q25 and MiXCR, and retained in-frame beta chains. Identical CDR3 proteins give one entry, which carries the most common genes and DNA. The V and J calls and clone size are TCRdb's, not the authors'. Within this sample are about 560,000 distinct CDR3 sequences, with 16% of them counted one time only. The ten biggest clones cover roughly 18% of the sample.

The CDR3 sequence holds 14 residues, the cysteine and phenylalanine included. Just CDR3 DNA is preserved here, 42 bases in frame from base 1. The germline V gene yields MDHEN for CDR1 and SYDVKM for CDR2. V was cut back by 5 bases and J by 2 bases, leaving a gap of 11 bases between them. A patient counted as having stable Graves' hyperthyroidism if no progression to ophthalmopathy occurred over 18 months of follow-up. Hyperthyroidism patients were newly diagnosed, with disease duration under 2 months, and aged 18 to 65 years. Patients with uncontrolled infections, other autoimmune diseases, pregnancy or lactation were excluded. Diagnoses relied on clinical symptoms, serum thyroxine and TRAb, thyroid ultrasound and orbital computed tomography. PBMCs were separated from roughly 10 ml of fresh peripheral blood using Ficoll-Paque density gradient centrifugation. Total RNA was extracted using Trizol reagent, and RNA quality was assessed on an Agilent 2100 Bioanalyzer.

Overall study outcomes, separate from this receptor: No statistical method was used to set the sample size in advance, and investigators knew the group allocation. Blood samples also contained most of the expanded thyroid clonotypes (frequency above 0.001), which suggests that blood repertoires may reflect thyroid immune responses. In cross-validation, a model built on a 13 V-J signature told ophthalmopathy apart from stable hyperthyroidism with about 90% sensitivity and roughly 82% specificity, and in testing the same model reached 80%/75%. In validation, progression to ophthalmopathy was predicted by the model with 70.59% sensitivity and 72.22% specificity, a median of around 5.9 months before onset.

The sequence was obtained from a woman aged 18-30 years with Graves' hyperthyroidism. Material: blood. The V and J segments used are TRBV28 and TRBJ2-3, with no reliable assignment of the D segment. CDR3 sequence: CASSPLSSTDTQYF. The nucleotide sequence reads as follows: TGTGCCAGCAGTCCACTAAGTTCCACAGATACGCAGTATTTT.